This is a list of T cell receptor beta chains from one sample in a study of T cell responses to AZD1222 COVID-19 vaccine. Sequenced by immunoSEQ multiplex PCR; TCRdb stores in-frame clones only, minus some. The top ten clones hold roughly 4.3% of a sample with fewer than 150,000 clones, more than 75% of them seen once. Sequencing used peripheral blood, obtained on day 0 of AZD1222 vaccination. These receptors all come from an adult in good health. Both conserved end residues are part of each CDR3. The D gene is left open where the match is weak. Expanded clones are given a class, and other clones once, few, many or no size at all.

TRBJ2-2,.,TRBV4-2,TRBD2,CASSQGGTTANTGELFF,TGTGCCAGCAGCCAAGGAGGGACTACCGCGAACACCGGGGAGCTGTTTTTT
TRBJ2-7,.,TRBV5-8,.,CASSFTPDSEQYF,TGTGCCAGCAGCTTCACCCCCGACTCAGAGCAGTACTTC
TRBJ2-5,.,TRBV6-5,.,CASRRSRVGGETQYF,TGTGCCAGCAGACGTTCTAGGGTTGGTGGGGAGACCCAGTACTTC
TRBJ2-1,.,TRBV29-1,.,CSAFDNEQFF,TGCAGCGCGTTTGACAATGAGCAGTTCTTC
TRBJ1-5,.,TRBV15,.,CATSGGRGNQPQHF,TGTGCCACCAGCGGAGGACGGGGCAATCAGCCCCAGCATTTT
TRBJ2-7,.,TRBV6-5,.,CASRPIDRTYEQYF,TGTGCCAGCAGACCTATTGACAGAACCTACGAGCAGTACTTC
TRBJ2-1,.,TRBV7-6,TRBD2,CASSLGSGTSEYNEQFF,TGTGCCAGCAGCTTAGGGTCCGGGACTAGCGAGTACAATGAGCAGTTCTTC
TRBJ1-2,once,TRBV29-1,.,CSVVFGQYYGYTF,TGCAGCGTTGTATTCGGACAGTACTATGGCTACACCTTC
TRBJ2-7,.,TRBV7-9,.,CASSSQGILEQYF,TGTGCCAGCAGCTCACAGGGCATCCTAGAGCAGTACTTC
TRBJ1-2,.,TRBV7-9,.,CASSLIGPEGYTF,TGTGCCAGCAGCTTAATAGGGCCTGAAGGCTACACCTTC
TRBJ1-3,few,TRBV7-8,.,CASSRPTSNTIYF,TGTGCCAGCAGCCGACCCACATCCAACACCATATATTTT
TRBJ1-1,.,TRBV7-8,.,CASSLAEREAFF,TGTGCCAGCAGCTTAGCGGAGAGGGAGGCTTTCTTT
TRBJ2-7,.,TRBV30,TRBD2,CAWSVASGGSGEQYF,TGTGCCTGGAGTGTCGCTAGCGGGGGAAGCGGCGAGCAGTACTTC
TRBJ2-5,.,TRBV24-1,TRBD1,CATSDLHGTARQETQYF,TGTGCCACCAGTGATTTGCATGGGACAGCTCGCCAAGAGACCCAGTACTTC
TRBJ1-6,few,TRBV28,TRBD1,CASSLWAGGLGSPLHF,TGTGCCAGCAGTTTATGGGCAGGGGGTCTTGGATCACCCCTCCACTTT
TRBJ2-7,.,TRBV30,.,CACNFLRDGFYEQYF,TGTGCCTGTAATTTTCTCCGGGACGGATTCTACGAGCAGTACTTC
TRBJ1-2,.,TRBV29-1,.,CSVYPGTSGSGYGYTF,TGCAGCGTCTATCCGGGCACCTCAGGGAGCGGCTATGGCTACACCTTC
TRBJ2-7,.,TRBV5-4,.,CASSLESGFDEQYF,TGTGCCAGCAGCTTGGAATCGGGGTTCGACGAGCAGTACTTC
TRBJ1-1,.,TRBV19,TRBD1,CASRREGTGLPEAFF,TGTGCCAGCAGGAGAGAGGGGACAGGCCTACCTGAAGCTTTCTTT
TRBJ1-2,once,TRBV6-2/TRBV6-3,.,CASSYASGGYTF,TGTGCCAGCAGTTACGCCTCCGGGGGCTACACCTTC
TRBJ1-5,.,TRBV2,.,CASSGPGESNQPQHF,TGTGCCAGCAGTGGTCCAGGGGAGAGCAATCAGCCCCAGCATTTT
TRBJ1-5,.,TRBV5-8,.,CASSLGQPPRPQHF,TGTGCCAGCAGCTTGGGGCAGCCGCCGCGGCCCCAGCATTTT
TRBJ2-7,.,TRBV10-3,.,CAIRLPGNYEQYF,TGTGCCATCCGCCTGCCCGGGAACTACGAGCAGTACTTC
TRBJ2-7,.,TRBV6-5,.,CASSPYGGAGGEQYF,TGTGCCAGCAGCCCCTATGGGGGAGCCGGGGGCGAGCAGTACTTC
TRBJ1-2,.,TRBV28,TRBD1,CASSLLYRGVRYNYGYTF,TGTGCCAGCAGTTTACTGTACAGGGGAGTGCGGTATAACTATGGCTACACCTTC
TRBJ2-7,.,TRBV28,.,CASGLRGYEQYF,TGTGCCAGCGGGCTAAGGGGATACGAGCAGTACTTC
TRBJ1-4,.,TRBV5-6,.,CASSFGGRDDGGEKLFF,TGTGCCAGCAGCTTTGGGGGCAGGGATGACGGTGGAGAAAAACTGTTTTTT
TRBJ2-3,.,TRBV15,.,CATSLRLTDTQYF,TGTGCCACCAGCCTCCGACTGACAGATACGCAGTATTTT
TRBJ2-1,.,TRBV29-1,TRBD2,CSVQLAGGPSDEQFF,TGCAGCGTACAACTAGCGGGGGGGCCCAGCGATGAGCAGTTCTTC
TRBJ1-3,.,TRBV28,.,CASSYARSHSGNTIYF,TGTGCCAGCAGTTACGCGAGGAGCCACTCTGGAAACACCATATATTTT
TRBJ2-3,.,TRBV14,TRBD2,CASSPLAGRQTDTQYF,TGTGCCAGCAGCCCCCTAGCGGGGCGGCAGACAGATACGCAGTATTTT
TRBJ1-3,.,TRBV4-1,.,CASSQVLGANRNTIYF,TGCGCCAGCAGCCAAGTCCTGGGGGCGAATAGAAACACCATATATTTT
TRBJ2-5,.,TRBV27,TRBD2,CASSLGTSGGVSAQYF,TGTGCCAGCAGTTTAGGGACTAGCGGGGGGGTTTCGGCCCAGTACTTC
TRBJ2-5,.,TRBV11-2,TRBD2,CASSRQASLAAQETQYF,TGTGCCAGCAGCCGGCAGGCCTCTCTAGCGGCCCAAGAGACCCAGTACTTC
TRBJ1-4,.,TRBV4-2,.,CASSRAEGRRGINEKLFF,TGTGCCAGCAGCCGGGCCGAGGGGAGAAGGGGGATTAATGAAAAACTGTTTTTT
TRBJ1-2,.,TRBV10-3,.,CAISARLDPNYGYTF,TGTGCCATCAGTGCTCGGCTCGACCCTAACTATGGCTACACCTTC
TRBJ1-2,.,TRBV28,.,CASSLTVGPNNYGYTF,TGTGCCAGCAGTTTAACGGTGGGCCCCAATAACTATGGCTACACCTTC
TRBJ2-1,.,TRBV7-9,.,CASSLVPGGSYNEQFF,TGTGCCAGCAGCTTAGTTCCCGGGGGCTCCTACAATGAGCAGTTCTTC
TRBJ2-3,.,TRBV19,TRBD1,CASSPRTGAASTDTQYF,TGTGCCAGTAGTCCGAGGACAGGGGCAGCTAGCACAGATACGCAGTATTTT
TRBJ1-5,.,TRBV6-5,.,CASSPDKGIQPQHF,TGTGCCAGCAGTCCCGACAAAGGGATTCAGCCCCAGCATTTT
TRBJ1-5,.,TRBV6-1,TRBD1,CASSEAGQQNQPQHF,TGTGCCAGCAGTGAGGCGGGACAGCAAAATCAGCCCCAGCATTTT
TRBJ2-7,.,TRBV3-1/TRBV3-2,TRBD1,CASSRTGTYEQYF,TGTGCCAGCAGCCGGACAGGTACCTACGAGCAGTACTTC
TRBJ2-7,.,TRBV29-1,.,CSARTAPYEQYF,TGCAGCGCCCGGACAGCTCCCTACGAGCAGTACTTC
TRBJ1-5,.,TRBV6-5,TRBD1,CASSSQGGDQPQHF,TGTGCCAGCAGTTCCCAGGGGGGAGATCAGCCCCAGCATTTT
TRBJ2-3,.,TRBV30,TRBD1,CAWSVRAGGTQYF,TGTGCCTGGAGTGTACGGGCAGGGGGTACGCAGTATTTT
TRBJ2-7,.,TRBV7-3,.,CASSLIINPILTVSSYEQYF,TGTGCCAGCAGCTTAATCATTAATCCCATCTTAACAGTTAGCTCCTACGAGCAGTACTTC
TRBJ1-2,.,TRBV5-1,TRBD1,CASSSTGVPNNYGYTF,TGCGCCAGCAGCTCGACAGGGGTCCCAAATAACTATGGCTACACCTTC
TRBJ1-1,.,TRBV5-4,TRBD1,CASSSVQGAGRHTEAFF,TGTGCCAGCAGCTCTGTACAGGGGGCGGGTAGGCACACTGAAGCTTTCTTT
TRBJ1-1,few,TRBV6-6,.,CASMEDYTEAFF,TGTGCCAGCATGGAGGATTACACTGAAGCTTTCTTT
TRBJ1-5,.,TRBV7-2,TRBD1,CASRMDRGHGQPQHF,TGTGCCAGCAGGATGGACAGGGGGCATGGTCAGCCCCAGCATTTT
TRBJ2-3,.,TRBV18,.,CASSILLMGDTQYF,TGTGCCAGCTCAATTCTGCTGATGGGAGATACGCAGTATTTT
TRBJ2-5,.,TRBV27,TRBD1,CASSLHPGQGAKWETQYF,TGTGCCAGCAGCTTACATCCGGGACAGGGGGCTAAGTGGGAGACCCAGTACTTC
TRBJ1-6,.,TRBV7-2,.,CASSPFAGLLNSPLHF,TGTGCCAGCAGCCCCTTCGCCGGACTGCTTAATTCACCCCTCCACTTT
TRBJ1-5,.,TRBV12-3/TRBV12-4,.,CASSLGTIEPQHF,TGTGCCAGCAGTCTAGGGACAATCGAGCCCCAGCATTTT
TRBJ1-5,.,TRBV9,.,CASSAGWGQPQHF,TGTGCCAGCAGCGCAGGGTGGGGTCAGCCCCAGCATTTT
TRBJ2-7,few,TRBV6-1,TRBD2,CASSALGGGLAYEQYF,TGTGCCAGCAGTGCCCTGGGGGGGGGACTAGCCTACGAGCAGTACTTC
TRBJ2-7,.,TRBV24-1,TRBD2,CATSNSGGYEQYF,TGTGCCACCAGTAATAGCGGGGGTTACGAGCAGTACTTC
TRBJ1-5,.,TRBV5-8,.,CASTPFLGVPRQPQHF,TGTGCCAGCACACCTTTCTTAGGGGTCCCAAGACAGCCCCAGCATTTT
TRBJ2-7,.,TRBV29-1,TRBD1,CSVEGQGVDEQYF,TGCAGCGTTGAAGGACAGGGGGTCGACGAGCAGTACTTC